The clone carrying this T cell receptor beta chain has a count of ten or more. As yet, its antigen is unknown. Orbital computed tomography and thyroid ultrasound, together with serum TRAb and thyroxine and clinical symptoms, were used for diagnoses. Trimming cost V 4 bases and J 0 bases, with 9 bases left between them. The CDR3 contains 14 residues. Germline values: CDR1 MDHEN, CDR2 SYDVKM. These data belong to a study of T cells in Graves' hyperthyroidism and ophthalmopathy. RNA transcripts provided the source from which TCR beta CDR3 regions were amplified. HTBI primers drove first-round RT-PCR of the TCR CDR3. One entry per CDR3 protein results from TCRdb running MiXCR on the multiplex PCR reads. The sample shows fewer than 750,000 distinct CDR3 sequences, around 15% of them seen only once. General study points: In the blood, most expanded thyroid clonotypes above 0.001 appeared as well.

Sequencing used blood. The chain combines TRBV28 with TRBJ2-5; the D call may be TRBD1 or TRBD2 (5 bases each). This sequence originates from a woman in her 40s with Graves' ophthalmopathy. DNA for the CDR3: TGTGCCAGCAGTTCCGGGACCCACCAAGAGACCCAGTACTTC. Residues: CASSSGTHQETQYF. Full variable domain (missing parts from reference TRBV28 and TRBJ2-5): DVKVTQSSRYLVKRTGEKVFLECVQDMDHENMFWYRQDPGLGLRLIYFSYDVKMKEKGDIPEGYSVSREKKERFSLILESASTNQTSMYLCASSSGTHQETQYFGPGTRLLVL.